The 13 T cell receptor beta chains below all came from one sample that was sequenced in a study of neurological immune-mediated disorders. TCRdb independently ran MiXCR on the 5' RACE reads; one entry per CDR3 protein. The table lists roughly 61,000 distinct CDR3 sequences, less than 25% of them singletons. Indicated time point: technical triplicate 2. The specimen sequenced was PBMCs. The receptor set was obtained from a man aged 55 to 69 with HTLV-1-associated myelopathy (HAM/TSP).

In this sample, this clonotype turned up a few times. The V gene is TRBV7-6, the J gene TRBJ2-7; no definite D call. The germline V gene encodes CDR1 SGHVS and CDR2 FNYEAQ. The length of the CDR3 is 14 residues. V lost 1 base and J 4 bases, leaving 11 bases between the germline ends. CDR3 in amino acids: CASSLDPGPYEQYF. Written as DNA, the CDR3 is TGTGCCAGCAGCTTAGACCCGGGTCCATACGAGCAGTACTTC.

This clonotype was counted at least ten times. The gene calls are TRBV12-3 or TRBV12-4 and TRBJ2-3; 7 nucleotides line up with TRBD1. This CDR3 region has 14 residues. Unmatched junction bases numbered 2, after V lost 5 bases and J lost 0 bases. The CDR3 DNA is TGTGCCAGCAGTCGGGACAGAAGCACAGATACGCAGTATTTT. It is translated as CASSRDRSTDTQYF.

There are many counts of this clonotype. The gene calls are TRBV27 and TRBJ2-7; the D is unclear. Trimming took off 2 bases at V and 1 base at J, with 6 bases between the two ends. The germline V gene encodes CDR1 MNHEY and CDR2 SMNVEV (reference sequence). This CDR3 region has 13 residues. As DNA, the CDR3 is TGTGCCAGCAGTTTAGCACAATCCTACGAGCAGTACTTC. Translating it yields CASSLAQSYEQYF.

V is TRBV6-1 and J is TRBJ2-7, with a weak D call TRBD1 (6 bases). The germline CDR1 and CDR2 sequences are MNHNS and SASEGT. The CDR3 has 12 amino acids. The germline V and J ends were trimmed by 4 bases and 4 bases, with 8 bases remaining between them. CDR3 coding DNA: TGTGCCAGCAGTGGGGACATTTACGAGCAGTACTTC. This encodes CASSGDIYEQYF.

The V call is TRBV3-1, the J call TRBJ1-1; D is uncertain. Trimming shortened V by 3 bases and J by 4 bases, and 12 bases separated the two germline ends. The germline CDR1 and CDR2 sequences are LGHDT and YNNKEL (reference sequence). The CDR3 is 14 amino acids. The CDR3 is CASSHGNAGTEAFF. The CDR3 nucleotides read TGTGCCAGCAGCCATGGGAATGCGGGCACTGAAGCTTTCTTT.

The rearrangement links TRBV7-6 to TRBJ1-1, with a possible D match to TRBD1 (6 bases). CDR3 length: 14 residues. The ends were cut back, 5 bases at V and 1 base at J, with 11 bases in the middle. Germline loops: CDR1 SGHVS, CDR2 FNYEAQ. CDR3 in DNA: TGTGCCAGCAGCCTGGGGGGGGCGAACACTGAAGCTTTCTTT. It yields the protein CASSLGGANTEAFF.

This chain connects TRBV10-1 to TRBJ2-7, with D uncertain. The CDR3 extends over 12 amino acids. The V gene lost 4 bases and the J gene lost 0 bases, with 4 bases spanning the gap. Per the germline V gene, CDR1 is WNHNN and CDR2 is SYGVQD (reference sequence). Here the CDR3 reads CASSADSYEQYF. CDR3 in DNA: TGCGCCAGCAGTGCTGACTCCTACGAGCAGTACTTC.

This clonotype was picked up many times. The V gene is TRBV29-1, the J gene TRBJ2-7; 8 bases align to TRBD2. Trimming cost V 5 bases and J 6 bases; bases outside gene matches: 6. The CDR3 extends over 12 amino acids. Germline V gene data show CDR1 as SQVTM and CDR2 as ANQGSEA. The CDR3 DNA reads as TGCAGCGTTCGGCTAGCGGGCTCCGAGCAGTACTTC. This sequence encodes CSVRLAGSEQYF.

Note on this clonotype: The junction departs from the called germline gene at one end, perhaps through a read error. The CDR3 loop is CVSSPRFQHNTDTQYF. The CDR3 DNA reads TGTGTCAGCAGCCCGCGCTTCCAGCATAACACAGATACGCAGTATTTT. The chain has TRBV3-1 and TRBJ2-3; no clear D gene. The CDR3 loop spans 16 amino acids. Germline CDR1 is LGHDT and CDR2 is YNNKEL (reference sequence).

This clonotype has ten or more counts. The chain links TRBV6-5 to TRBJ1-1; D is unresolved. Germline V gives CDR1 MNHEY, CDR2 SVGAGI. V lost 7 bases and J lost 5, with 14 bases in between. The CDR3 contains 13 residues. The CDR3 is CASTEGSWTEAFF. The DNA for the CDR3 is TGTGCCAGCACCGAAGGGTCGTGGACTGAAGCTTTCTTT.

This chain connects TRBV5-8 to TRBJ2-3, with a weak D call TRBD2 (5 bases). The CDR3 has 18 amino acids. V gave up 1 base and J gave up 3 bases, with 21 bases separating them. Germline V gene data show CDR1 as SGHTS and CDR2 as YDEGEE. CDR3 amino acids: CASSLFRASGSNTDTQYF. CDR3 sequence (DNA): TGTGCCAGCAGCTTGTTCCGGGCTAGTGGGAGTAATACAGATACGCAGTATTTT.

Only a few counts were recorded for this clonotype. This chain links TRBV7-6 with TRBJ2-3; 14 nucleotides match TRBD2. This CDR3 has 17 residues. J lost 9 bases, V lost 6 bases, and 14 bases had no gene match. The V gene's germline CDR1 is SGHVS and CDR2 FNYEAQ. The CDR3: CASSSLPGLAGEGTQYF. Here the CDR3 DNA reads TGTGCCAGCAGTTCATTGCCGGGACTAGCGGGAGAGGGAACGCAGTATTTT.

This chain connects TRBV28 to TRBJ2-2, with D perhaps given as TRBD1 or TRBD2 (5 bases each). The CDR3 sequence is 14 residues long. Trimming left V 5 bases short and J 4 bases short, with 11 bases between. Germline V gives CDR1 MDHEN, CDR2 SYDVKM. Written as DNA, the CDR3 is TGTGCCAGCAGTCCTGGGGGATCCACCGGGGAGCTGTTTTTT. This sequence encodes CASSPGGSTGELFF.